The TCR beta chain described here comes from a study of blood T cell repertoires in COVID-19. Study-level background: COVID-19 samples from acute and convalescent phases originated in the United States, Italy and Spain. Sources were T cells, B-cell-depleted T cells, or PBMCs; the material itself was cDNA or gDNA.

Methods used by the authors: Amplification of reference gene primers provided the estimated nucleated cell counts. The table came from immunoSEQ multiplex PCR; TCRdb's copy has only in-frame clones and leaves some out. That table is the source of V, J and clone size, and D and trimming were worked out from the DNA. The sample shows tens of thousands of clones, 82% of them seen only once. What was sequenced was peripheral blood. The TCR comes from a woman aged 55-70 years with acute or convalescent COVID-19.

DNA of the CDR3: TGCGCCAGCAGCTTGTTGACAGTCGACACTGAAGCTTTCTTT. Its protein product is CASSLLTVDTEAFF. The V call is TRBV5-1, the J call TRBJ1-1, with D perhaps TRBD1 (5 bases). The germline gives CDR1 SGHRS, CDR2 YFSETQ. This CDR3 is 14 amino acids long. V was cut by 1 base and J by 3 bases, with 10 bases left in between.